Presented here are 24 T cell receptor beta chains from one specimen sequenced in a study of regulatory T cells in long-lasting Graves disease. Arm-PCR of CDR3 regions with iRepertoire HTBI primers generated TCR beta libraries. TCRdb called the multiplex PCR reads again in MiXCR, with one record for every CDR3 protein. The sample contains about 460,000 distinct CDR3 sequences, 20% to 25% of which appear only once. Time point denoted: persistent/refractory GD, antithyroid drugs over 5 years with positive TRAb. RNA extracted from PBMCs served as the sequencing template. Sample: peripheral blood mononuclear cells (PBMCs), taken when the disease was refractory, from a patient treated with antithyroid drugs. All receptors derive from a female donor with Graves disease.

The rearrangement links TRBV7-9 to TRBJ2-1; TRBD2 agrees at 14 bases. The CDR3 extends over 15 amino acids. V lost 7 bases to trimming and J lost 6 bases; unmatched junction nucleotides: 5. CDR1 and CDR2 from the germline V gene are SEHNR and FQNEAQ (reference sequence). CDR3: CASTSGLAGVNEQFF. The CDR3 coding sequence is TGTGCCAGCACCTCGGGACTAGCGGGGGTCAATGAGCAGTTCTTC.

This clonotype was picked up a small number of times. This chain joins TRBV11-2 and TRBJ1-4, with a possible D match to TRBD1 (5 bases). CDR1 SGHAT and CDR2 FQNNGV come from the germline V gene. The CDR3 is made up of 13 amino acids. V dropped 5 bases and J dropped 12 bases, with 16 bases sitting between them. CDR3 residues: CASSPRVGEELFF. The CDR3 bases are TGTGCCAGCAGCCCAAGAGTAGGGGAGGAACTGTTTTTT.

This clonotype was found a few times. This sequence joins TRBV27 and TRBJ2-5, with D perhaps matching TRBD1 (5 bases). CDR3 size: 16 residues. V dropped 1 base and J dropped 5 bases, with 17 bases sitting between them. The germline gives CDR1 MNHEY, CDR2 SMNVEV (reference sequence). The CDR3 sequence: CASSLYPDTLGETQYF. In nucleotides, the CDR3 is TGTGCCAGCAGTTTATACCCGGACACTTTGGGGGAGACCCAGTACTTC.

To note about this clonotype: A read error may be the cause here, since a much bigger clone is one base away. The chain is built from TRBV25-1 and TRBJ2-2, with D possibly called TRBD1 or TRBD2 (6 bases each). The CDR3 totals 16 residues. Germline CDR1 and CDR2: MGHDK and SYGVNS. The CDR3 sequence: CASSERAGANTGGLFF. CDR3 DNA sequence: TGTGCCAGCAGTGAACGGGCAGGGGCCAACACCGGGGGGCTGTTTTTT.

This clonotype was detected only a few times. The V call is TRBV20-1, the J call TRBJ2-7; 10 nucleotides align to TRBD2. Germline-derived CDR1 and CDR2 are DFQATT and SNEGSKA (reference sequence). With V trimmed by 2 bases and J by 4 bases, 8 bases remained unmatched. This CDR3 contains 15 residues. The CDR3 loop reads CSARPGIAGGYEQYF. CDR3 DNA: TGCAGTGCTAGACCAGGGATAGCGGGGGGTTACGAGCAGTACTTC.

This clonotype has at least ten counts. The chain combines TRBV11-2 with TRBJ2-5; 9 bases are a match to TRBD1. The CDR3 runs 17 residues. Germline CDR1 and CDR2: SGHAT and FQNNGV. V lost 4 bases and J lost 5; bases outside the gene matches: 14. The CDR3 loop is CASSYGGQGAERETQYF. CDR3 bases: TGTGCCAGCAGCTATGGGGGACAGGGAGCTGAAAGGGAGACCCAGTACTTC.

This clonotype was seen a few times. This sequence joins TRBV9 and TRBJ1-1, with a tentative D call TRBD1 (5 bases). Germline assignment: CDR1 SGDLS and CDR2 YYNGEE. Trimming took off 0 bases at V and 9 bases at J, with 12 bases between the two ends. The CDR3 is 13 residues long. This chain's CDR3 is CASSVGDEPKAFF. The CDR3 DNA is TGTGCCAGCAGCGTAGGGGACGAGCCAAAAGCTTTCTTT.

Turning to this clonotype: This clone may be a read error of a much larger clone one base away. This CDR3 reads CASIGGGGTEAFF. The CDR3 nucleotides are TGTGCCAGCATAGGAGGGGGAGGAACTGAAGCTTTCTTT. J is TRBJ1-1 and V is TRBV28, with a tentative D call TRBD1 (6 bases). CDR1 is MDHEN and CDR2 is SYDVKM in the germline V gene. This CDR3 region has 13 residues. The V end lost 7 bases, the J end lost 5 bases, and 14 bases lay between the germline ends.

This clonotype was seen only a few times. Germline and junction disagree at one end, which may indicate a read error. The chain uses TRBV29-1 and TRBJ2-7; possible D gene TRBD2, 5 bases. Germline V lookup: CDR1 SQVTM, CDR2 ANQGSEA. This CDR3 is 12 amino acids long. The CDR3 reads CSVVGGEYGQYF. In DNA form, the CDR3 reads TGCAGCGTTGTAGGAGGAGAATACGGGCAGTACTTC.

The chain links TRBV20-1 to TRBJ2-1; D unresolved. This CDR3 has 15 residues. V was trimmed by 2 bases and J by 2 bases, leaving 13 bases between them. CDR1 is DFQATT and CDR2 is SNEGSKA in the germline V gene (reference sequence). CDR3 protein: CSARTQKYPYNEQFF. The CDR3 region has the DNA TGCAGTGCTAGAACACAGAAATATCCCTACAATGAGCAGTTCTTC.

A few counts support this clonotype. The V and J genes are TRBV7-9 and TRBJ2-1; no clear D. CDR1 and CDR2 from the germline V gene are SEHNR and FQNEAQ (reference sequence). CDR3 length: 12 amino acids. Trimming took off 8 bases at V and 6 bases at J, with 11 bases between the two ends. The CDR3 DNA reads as TGTGCCAGCTCCGGTTTAGGCAATGAGCAGTTCTTC. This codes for CASSGLGNEQFF.

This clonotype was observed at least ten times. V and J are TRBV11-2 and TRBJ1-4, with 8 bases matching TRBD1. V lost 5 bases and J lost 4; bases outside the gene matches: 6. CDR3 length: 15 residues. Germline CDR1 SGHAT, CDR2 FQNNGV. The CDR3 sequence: CASSGGQVVNEKLFF. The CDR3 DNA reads TGTGCCAGCAGCGGGGGACAGGTCGTTAATGAAAAACTGTTTTTT.

The CDR3 region is CASSIDTGGLGETQYF. The CDR3 DNA reads TGTGCCAGTAGTATAGACACAGGGGGCTTGGGGGAGACCCAGTACTTC. The rearrangement joins TRBV19 to TRBJ2-5; 9 positions agree with TRBD1. V lost 0 bases and J lost 5; bases outside the gene matches: 7. Looked up from germline, CDR1 is LNHDA and CDR2 is SQIVND (reference sequence). The CDR3 runs to 16 residues.

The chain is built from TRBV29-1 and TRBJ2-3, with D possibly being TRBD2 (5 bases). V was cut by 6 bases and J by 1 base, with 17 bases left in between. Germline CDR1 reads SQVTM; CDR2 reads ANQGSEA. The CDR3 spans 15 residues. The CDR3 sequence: CSVSPSSGRTDTQYF. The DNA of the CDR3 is TGCAGCGTCTCCCCCTCGAGCGGCCGCACAGATACGCAGTATTTT.

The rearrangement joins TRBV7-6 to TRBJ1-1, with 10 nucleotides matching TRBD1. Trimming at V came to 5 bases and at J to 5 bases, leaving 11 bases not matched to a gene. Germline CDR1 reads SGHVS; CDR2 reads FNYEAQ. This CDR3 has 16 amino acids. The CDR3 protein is CASSPHTGTGETEAFF. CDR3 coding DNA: TGTGCCAGCAGCCCCCACACCGGGACAGGGGAGACTGAAGCTTTCTTT.

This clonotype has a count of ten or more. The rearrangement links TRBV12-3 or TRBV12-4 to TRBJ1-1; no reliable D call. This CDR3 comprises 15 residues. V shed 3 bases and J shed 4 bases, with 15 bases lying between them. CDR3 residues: CASSFYVVSRTEAFF. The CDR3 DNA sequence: TGTGCCAGCAGTTTTTATGTCGTTTCCCGCACTGAAGCTTTCTTT.

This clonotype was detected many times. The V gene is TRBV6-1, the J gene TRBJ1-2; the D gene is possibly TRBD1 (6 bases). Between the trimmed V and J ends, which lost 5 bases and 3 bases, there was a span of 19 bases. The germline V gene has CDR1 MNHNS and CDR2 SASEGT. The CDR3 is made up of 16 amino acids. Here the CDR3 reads CASSPPTGQHYYGYTF. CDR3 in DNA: TGTGCCAGCAGTCCACCAACCGGACAGCACTACTATGGCTACACCTTC.

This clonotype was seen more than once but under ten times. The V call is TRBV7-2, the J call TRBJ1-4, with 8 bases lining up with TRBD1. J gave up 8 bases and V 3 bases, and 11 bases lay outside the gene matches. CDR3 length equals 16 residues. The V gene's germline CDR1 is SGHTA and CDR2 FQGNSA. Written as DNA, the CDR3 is TGTGCCAGCAGCTTCCGAGCAGGACAGGGACGAGAAAAACTGTTTTTT. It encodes CASSFRAGQGREKLFF.

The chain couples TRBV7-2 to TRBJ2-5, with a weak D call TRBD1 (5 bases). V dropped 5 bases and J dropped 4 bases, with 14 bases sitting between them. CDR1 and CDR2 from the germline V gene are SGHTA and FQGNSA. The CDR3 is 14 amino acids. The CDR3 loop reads CASSQGAGSETQYF. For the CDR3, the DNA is TGTGCCAGCAGCCAAGGGGCAGGTTCAGAGACCCAGTACTTC. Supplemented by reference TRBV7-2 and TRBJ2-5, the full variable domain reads GAGVSQSPSNKVTEKGKDVELRCDPISGHTALYWYRQSLGQGLEFLIYFQGNSAPDKSGLPSDRFSAERTGGSVSTLTIQRTQQEDSAVYLCASSQGAGSETQYFGPGTRLLVL.

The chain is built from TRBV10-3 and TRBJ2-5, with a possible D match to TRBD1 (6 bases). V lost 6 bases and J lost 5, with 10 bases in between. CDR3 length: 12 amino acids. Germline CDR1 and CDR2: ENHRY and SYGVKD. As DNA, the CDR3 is TGTGCCATCAGCCGAGACAGGGAGACCCAGTACTTC. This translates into CAISRDRETQYF.

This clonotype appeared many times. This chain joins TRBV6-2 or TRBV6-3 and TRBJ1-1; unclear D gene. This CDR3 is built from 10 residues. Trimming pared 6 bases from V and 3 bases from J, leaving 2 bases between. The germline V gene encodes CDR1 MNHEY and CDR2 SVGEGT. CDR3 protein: CASRDTEAFF. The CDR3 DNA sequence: TGTGCCAGCAGGGACACTGAAGCTTTCTTT.

The CDR3 sequence is CASSQTGQGNSPLHF. Here the CDR3 DNA reads TGTGCCAGCAGCCAAACGGGACAGGGTAATTCACCCCTCCACTTT. This chain uses TRBV11-2 with TRBJ1-6, with 9 nucleotides matching TRBD1. Germline assignment: CDR1 SGHAT and CDR2 FQNNGV. The length of the CDR3 is 15 residues. The J segment lost 6 bases and the V segment lost 5 bases, leaving 5 bases of the junction unmatched.

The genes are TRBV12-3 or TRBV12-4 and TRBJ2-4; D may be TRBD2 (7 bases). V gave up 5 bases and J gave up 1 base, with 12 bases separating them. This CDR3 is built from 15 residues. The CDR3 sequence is CASSLGGDAKNIQYF. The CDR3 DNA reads TGTGCCAGCAGTCTAGGGGGGGATGCCAAAAACATTCAGTACTTC.

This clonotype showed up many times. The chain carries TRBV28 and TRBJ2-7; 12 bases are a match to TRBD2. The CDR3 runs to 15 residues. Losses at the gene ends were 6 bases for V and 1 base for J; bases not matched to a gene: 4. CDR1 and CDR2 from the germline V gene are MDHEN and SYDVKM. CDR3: CASRQLAGGSYEQYF. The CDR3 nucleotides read TGTGCCAGCAGACAACTAGCGGGAGGATCCTACGAGCAGTACTTC. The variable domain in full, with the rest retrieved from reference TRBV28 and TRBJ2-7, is DVKVTQSSRYLVKRTGEKVFLECVQDMDHENMFWYRQDPGLGLRLIYFSYDVKMKEKGDIPEGYSVSREKKERFSLILESASTNQTSMYLCASRQLAGGSYEQYFGPGTRLTVT.